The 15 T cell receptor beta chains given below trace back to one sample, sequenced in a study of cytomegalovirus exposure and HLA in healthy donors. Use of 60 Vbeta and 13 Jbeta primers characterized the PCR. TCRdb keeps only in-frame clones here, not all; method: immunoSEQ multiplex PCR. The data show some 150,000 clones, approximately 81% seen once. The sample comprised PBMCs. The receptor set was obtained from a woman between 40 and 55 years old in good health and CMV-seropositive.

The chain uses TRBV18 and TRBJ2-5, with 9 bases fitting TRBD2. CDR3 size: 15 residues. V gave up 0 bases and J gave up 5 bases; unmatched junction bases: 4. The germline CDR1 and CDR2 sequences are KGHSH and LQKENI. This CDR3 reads CASSPPAGGPETQYF. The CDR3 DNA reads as TGTGCCAGCTCACCACCGGCGGGAGGGCCTGAGACCCAGTACTTC.

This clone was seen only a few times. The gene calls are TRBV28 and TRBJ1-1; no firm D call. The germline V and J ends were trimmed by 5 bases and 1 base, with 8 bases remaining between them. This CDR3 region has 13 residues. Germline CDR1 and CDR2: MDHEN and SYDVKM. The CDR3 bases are TGTGCCAGCAGTCTCCCTACGAACACTGAAGCTTTCTTT. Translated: CASSLPTNTEAFF.

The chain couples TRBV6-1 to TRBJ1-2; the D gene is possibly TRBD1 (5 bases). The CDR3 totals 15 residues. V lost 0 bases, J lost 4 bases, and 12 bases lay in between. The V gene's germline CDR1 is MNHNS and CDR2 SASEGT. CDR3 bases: TGTGCCAGCAGTGAAGCTATGGCAGGGCCCTATGGCTACACCTTC. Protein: CASSEAMAGPYGYTF.

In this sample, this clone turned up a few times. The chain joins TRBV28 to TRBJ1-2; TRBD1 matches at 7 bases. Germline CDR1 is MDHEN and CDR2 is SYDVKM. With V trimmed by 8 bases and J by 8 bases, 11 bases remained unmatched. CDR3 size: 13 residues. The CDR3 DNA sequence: TGTGCCAGCCCATTAGGTCAGGGGGTCGGCTACACCTTC. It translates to CASPLGQGVGYTF.

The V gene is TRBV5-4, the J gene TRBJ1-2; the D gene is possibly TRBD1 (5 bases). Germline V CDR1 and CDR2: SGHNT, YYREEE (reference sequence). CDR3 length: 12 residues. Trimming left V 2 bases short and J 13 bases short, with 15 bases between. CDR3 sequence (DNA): TGTGCCAGCAGCTTCGTCTCGGGGGATGGCACCTTC. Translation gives CASSFVSGDGTF. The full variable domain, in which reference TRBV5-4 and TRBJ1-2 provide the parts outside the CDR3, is ETGVTQSPTHLIKTRGQQVTLRCSSQSGHNTVSWYQQALGQGPQFIFQYYREEENGRGNFPPRFSGLQFPNYSSELNVNALELDDSALYLCASSFVSGDGTFGSGTRLTVV.

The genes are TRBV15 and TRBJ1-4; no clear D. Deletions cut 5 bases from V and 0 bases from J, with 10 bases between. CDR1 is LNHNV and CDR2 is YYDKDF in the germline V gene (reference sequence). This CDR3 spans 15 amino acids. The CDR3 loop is CATSDGVATNEKLFF. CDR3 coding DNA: TGTGCCACCAGCGACGGGGTGGCAACTAATGAAAAACTGTTTTTT.

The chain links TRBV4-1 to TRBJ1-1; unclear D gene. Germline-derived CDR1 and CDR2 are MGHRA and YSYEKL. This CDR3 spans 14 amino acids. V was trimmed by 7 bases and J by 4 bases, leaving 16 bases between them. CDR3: CASKTIGVGTEAFF. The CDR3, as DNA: TGCGCCAGCAAAACAATCGGGGTAGGCACTGAAGCTTTCTTT.

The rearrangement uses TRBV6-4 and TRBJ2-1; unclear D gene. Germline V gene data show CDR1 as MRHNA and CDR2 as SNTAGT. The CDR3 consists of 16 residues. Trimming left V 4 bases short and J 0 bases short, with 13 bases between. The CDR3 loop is CASSVSPSSSYNEQFF. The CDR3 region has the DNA TGTGCCAGCAGTGTTAGTCCCTCAAGCTCCTACAATGAGCAGTTCTTC.

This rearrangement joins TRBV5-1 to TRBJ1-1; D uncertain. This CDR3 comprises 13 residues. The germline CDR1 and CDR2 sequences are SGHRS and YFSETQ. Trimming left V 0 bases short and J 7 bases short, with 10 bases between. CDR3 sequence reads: CASSLVRGDEAFF. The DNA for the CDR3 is TGCGCCAGCAGCTTGGTTCGGGGAGATGAAGCTTTCTTT.

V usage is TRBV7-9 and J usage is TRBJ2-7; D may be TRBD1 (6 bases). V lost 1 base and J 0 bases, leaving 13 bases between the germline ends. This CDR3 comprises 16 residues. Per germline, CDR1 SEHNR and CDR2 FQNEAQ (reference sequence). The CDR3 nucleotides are TGTGCCAGCAGCTTAGATGGGACACGCCACTCCTACGAGCAGTACTTC. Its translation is CASSLDGTRHSYEQYF.

CDR3 nucleotides: TGTGCCATCAGTGAGTCCTTGGAGGGCGGTGAGCAGTTCTTC. Amino acids: CAISESLEGGEQFF. The J gene is TRBJ2-1, the V gene TRBV10-3; possible D gene TRBD2, 6 bases. V was pared by 0 bases and J by 9 bases, with 12 bases between. The length of the CDR3 is 14 residues. Looked up from germline, CDR1 is ENHRY and CDR2 is SYGVKD.

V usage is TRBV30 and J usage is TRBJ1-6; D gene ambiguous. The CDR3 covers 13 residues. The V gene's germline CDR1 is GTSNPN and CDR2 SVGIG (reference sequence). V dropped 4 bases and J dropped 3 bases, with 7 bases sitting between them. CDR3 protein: CAWTRGYNSPLHF. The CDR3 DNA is TGTGCCTGGACAAGAGGCTATAATTCACCCCTCCACTTT.

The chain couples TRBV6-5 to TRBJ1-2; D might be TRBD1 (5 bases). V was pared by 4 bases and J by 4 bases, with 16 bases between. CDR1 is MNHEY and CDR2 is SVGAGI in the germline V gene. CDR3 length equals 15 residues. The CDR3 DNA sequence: TGTGCCAGCAGTTCCCCGCGGGACGGCCCCTATGGCTACACCTTC. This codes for CASSSPRDGPYGYTF.

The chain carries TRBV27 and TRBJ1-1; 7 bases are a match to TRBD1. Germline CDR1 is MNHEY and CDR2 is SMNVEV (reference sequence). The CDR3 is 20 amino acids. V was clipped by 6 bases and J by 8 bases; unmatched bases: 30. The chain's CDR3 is CASSLNPLTYRGTQPKEAFF. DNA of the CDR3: TGTGCCAGCAGCCTTAACCCCCTTACATACAGGGGTACACAACCTAAAGAAGCTTTCTTT.

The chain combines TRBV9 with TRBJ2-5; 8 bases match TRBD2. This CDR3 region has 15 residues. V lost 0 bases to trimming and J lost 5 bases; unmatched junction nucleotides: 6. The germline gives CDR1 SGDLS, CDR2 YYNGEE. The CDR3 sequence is CASSVAGGSQETQYF. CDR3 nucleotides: TGTGCCAGCAGCGTAGCGGGAGGGAGTCAGGAGACCCAGTACTTC.